The 26 T cell receptor beta chains presented below share a single source sample, sequenced in a study of blood T cell repertoires in COVID-19. Produced via immunoSEQ multiplex PCR; TCRdb's table is partial and in-frame only. This sample has around 230,000 clones, with over 80% found just once. Sequenced input: peripheral blood. Receptors were obtained from a man aged 40-55 years with acute or convalescent COVID-19.

V gene TRBV2 combines with J gene TRBJ2-1, with 9 nucleotides matching TRBD2. J gave up 7 bases and V 4 bases, and 23 bases lay outside the gene matches. CDR1 SNHLY and CDR2 FYNNEI come from the germline V gene. The CDR3 is 20 amino acids. CDR3 protein: CASSGWLAGPDKVSENEQFF. The CDR3 DNA follows: TGTGCCAGCAGTGGGTGGCTAGCGGGACCTGACAAGGTCTCGGAAAATGAGCAGTTCTTC.

The chain uses TRBV5-1 and TRBJ2-3; the match to TRBD2 covers 11 bases. This CDR3 spans 16 amino acids. V dropped 4 bases and J dropped 6; count of bases not matched to a gene: 10. Germline-derived CDR1 and CDR2 are SGHRS and YFSETQ. The CDR3 DNA reads as TGCGCCAGCAGCGTGGTAGCGGGAGGGCCATCCGATACGCAGTATTTT. This sequence encodes CASSVVAGGPSDTQYF.

The chain has TRBV10-2 and TRBJ2-1; 12 bases match TRBD1. CDR1 and CDR2 from the germline V gene are WSHSY and SAAADI. The CDR3 consists of 15 residues. The J segment lost 3 bases and the V segment lost 7 bases, leaving 4 bases of the junction unmatched. CDR3 DNA sequence: TGCGCCAGCATAGGGACAGGGGGCTTCTACAATGAGCAGTTCTTC. Amino acids: CASIGTGGFYNEQFF.

The V and J genes are TRBV7-6 and TRBJ2-7; 7 bases align to TRBD1. V shed 5 bases and J 0 bases; nucleotides not matched to a gene: 7. Looked up from germline, CDR1 is SGHVS and CDR2 is FNYEAQ. The CDR3 totals 15 residues. This chain's CDR3 is CASSASTGNSYEQYF. DNA of the CDR3: TGTGCCAGCAGCGCCTCGACAGGGAACTCCTACGAGCAGTACTTC.

V is TRBV9 and J is TRBJ1-2; no definite D call. Per the germline V gene, CDR1 is SGDLS and CDR2 is YYNGEE. The length of the CDR3 is 14 residues. V was clipped by 0 bases and J by 6 bases, with 12 bases between them. In DNA form, the CDR3 reads TGTGCCAGCAGCGTAGGAGGGTTGTCTCATGGCTACACCTTC. Its protein product is CASSVGGLSHGYTF.

The chain employs TRBV6-4 and TRBJ2-1; 12 bases are a match to TRBD2. V lost 2 bases to trimming and J lost 11 bases; unmatched junction nucleotides: 7. This CDR3 region has 15 residues. Germline V CDR1 and CDR2: MRHNA, SNTAGT. CDR3 in amino acids: CASSDETSGSKKQFF. The CDR3 DNA is TGTGCCAGCAGTGACGAGACTAGCGGGAGTAAGAAGCAGTTCTTC.

The rearrangement links TRBV6-6 to TRBJ2-7; D is perhaps TRBD2 (6 bases). The CDR3 totals 14 residues. In germline, CDR1 is MNHNY, CDR2 SVGAGI (reference sequence). V dropped 4 bases and J dropped 6 bases, with 16 bases sitting between them. As DNA, the CDR3 is TGTGCCAGCAGTTTTTCTAGCGTACCCGCCGAGCAGTACTTC. Encoded protein: CASSFSSVPAEQYF.

This chain uses TRBV27 with TRBJ2-3; 7 bases are a match to TRBD2. The CDR3 has 18 residues. The J segment lost 1 base and the V segment lost 2 bases, leaving 12 bases of the junction unmatched. Per germline, CDR1 MNHEY and CDR2 SMNVEV (reference sequence). The CDR3 protein is CASSLSGTNHLRTDTQYF. CDR3 in DNA: TGTGCCAGCAGTTTAAGCGGGACTAACCATTTGCGCACAGATACGCAGTATTTT.

The J gene is TRBJ2-1, the V gene TRBV24-1; D may be TRBD2 (6 bases). The CDR3 length is 14 residues. V was pared by 6 bases and J by 8 bases, with 16 bases between. In germline, CDR1 is KGHDR, CDR2 SFDVKD. CDR3 amino acids: CATSQRGEAYEQFF. As DNA, the CDR3 is TGTGCCACCAGTCAACGAGGGGAGGCTTATGAGCAGTTCTTC.

This clone was found once. The DNA of the CDR3 is TGTGCCAGCAGCTTGGCTATTCCCGGGACTAGGAACGAGCAGTACTTC. Amino acids: CASSLAIPGTRNEQYF. The J gene is TRBJ2-7, the V gene TRBV5-4; 8 bases are a match to TRBD2. Losses at the gene ends were 0 bases for V and 5 bases for J; bases not matched to a gene: 10. CDR1 and CDR2 from the germline V gene are SGHNT and YYREEE (reference sequence). This CDR3 region has 16 residues.

J is TRBJ1-1 and V is TRBV10-3, with D possibly being TRBD1 (6 bases). Germline V lookup: CDR1 ENHRY, CDR2 SYGVKD. With 5 bases removed from V and 4 bases from J, the gap between germline ends came to 8 bases. The CDR3 contains 12 residues. CDR3 coding DNA: TGTGCCATCAGTATACAGGGCACTGAAGCTTTCTTT. As protein: CAISIQGTEAFF.

This sequence joins TRBV7-3 and TRBJ1-2, with TRBD1 matching over 7 bases. In germline, CDR1 is SGHTA, CDR2 FQGTGA. This CDR3 comprises 13 residues. The V gene end was trimmed by 2 bases and the J gene end by 6 bases; junction bases not matched to a gene: 3. CDR3 coding DNA: TGTGCCAGCAGCTTAGACAGGGCGCATGGCTACACCTTC. This translates into CASSLDRAHGYTF.

The chain couples TRBV30 to TRBJ2-3, with D possibly TRBD2 on 5 matching bases. The CDR3 totals 14 residues. From germline, CDR1 is GTSNPN and CDR2 SVGIG (reference sequence). V shed 3 bases and J shed 3 bases, with 13 bases lying between them. CDR3 loop: CAWRLVRGTDTQYF. The CDR3 nucleotides are TGTGCCTGGAGGTTAGTGAGAGGGACAGATACGCAGTATTTT. Combining the CDR3 with reference TRBV30 and TRBJ2-3 gives the whole variable domain SQTIHQWPATLVQPVGSPLSLECTVEGTSNPNLYWYRQAAGRGLQLLFYSVGIGQISSEVPQNLSASRPQDRQFILSSKKLLLSDSGFYLCAWRLVRGTDTQYFGPGTRLTVL.

The sample holds one count of this clone. The rearrangement joins TRBV4-1 to TRBJ2-5; D uncertain. V lost 5 bases to trimming and J lost 9 bases, with 10 bases between them. The CDR3 runs 11 residues. Germline V gene data show CDR1 as MGHRA and CDR2 as YSYEKL. The CDR3 nucleotides read TGCGCCAGCAGCAATACGGTCGCCCAGTACTTC. It yields the protein CASSNTVAQYF.

V gene TRBV18 combines with J gene TRBJ2-5, with 7 bases identical to TRBD1. Germline V gene lookup returns CDR1 KGHSH and CDR2 LQKENI. Trimming at V came to 3 bases and at J to 4 bases, leaving 8 bases not matched to a gene. The CDR3 contains 15 residues. The DNA of the CDR3 is TGTGCCAGCTCACCTCAGGAAAACAGGGGAGAGACCCAGTACTTC. This sequence encodes CASSPQENRGETQYF.

The J gene is TRBJ1-2, the V gene TRBV27; D might be TRBD1 (6 bases). Germline V gives CDR1 MNHEY, CDR2 SMNVEV (reference sequence). V was shortened by 8 bases and J by 1 base, with 14 bases between the two germline ends. The CDR3 has 14 residues. In DNA form, the CDR3 reads TGTGCCAGCGGCGCGGAACAGGGTAACTATGGCTACACCTTC. Translating gives CASGAEQGNYGYTF.

V gene TRBV4-2 combines with J gene TRBJ2-1, with D possibly TRBD2 on 5 matching bases. The V end was cut by 1 base, the J end by 5 bases, with 9 bases between. The CDR3 runs 14 residues. Germline V gene lookup returns CDR1 LGHNA and CDR2 YNFKEQ. DNA of the CDR3: TGTGCCAGCAGCCAAGGGAGGATCAACAATGAGCAGTTCTTC. This encodes CASSQGRINNEQFF.

The chain is built from TRBV25-1 and TRBJ2-1; unclear D gene. The germline CDR1 and CDR2 sequences are MGHDK and SYGVNS. The ends were cut back, 1 base at V and 13 bases at J, with 17 bases in the middle. The CDR3 contains 14 residues. Written as DNA, the CDR3 is TGTGCCAGCAGTGAATCGTCGAGGAAGGCGCCCCAGTTCTTC. It is translated as CASSESSRKAPQFF.

The sample holds a few counts of this clone. The gene calls are TRBV7-9 and TRBJ2-7; 9 bases align to TRBD2. CDR1 is SEHNR and CDR2 is FQNEAQ in the germline V gene (reference sequence). J gave up 4 bases and V 3 bases, and 7 bases lay outside the gene matches. The CDR3 is 15 residues long. This CDR3 is CASSFFPSGDYEQYF. DNA of the CDR3: TGTGCCAGCAGCTTTTTTCCTAGCGGGGATTACGAGCAGTACTTC.

V gene TRBV5-1 combines with J gene TRBJ2-3; no definite D call. Germline-derived CDR1 and CDR2 are SGHRS and YFSETQ. The V end was cut by 0 bases, the J end by 0 bases, with 8 bases between. This CDR3 has 15 amino acids. As DNA, the CDR3 is TGCGCCAGCAGCTTGGAGGCGGCTAGCACAGATACGCAGTATTTT. This encodes CASSLEAASTDTQYF.

V and J are TRBV7-9 and TRBJ1-4, with 8 bases matching TRBD1. This CDR3 spans 14 amino acids. CDR1 is SEHNR, CDR2 FQNEAQ, per germline (reference sequence). V lost 3 bases to trimming and J lost 7 bases; unmatched junction nucleotides: 4. DNA of the CDR3: TGTGCCAGCAGCTTTGGACAGGGAAGTGAAAAACTGTTTTTT. This codes for CASSFGQGSEKLFF.

V is TRBV10-3 and J is TRBJ1-1; 8 bases fit TRBD1. The germline CDR1 and CDR2 sequences are ENHRY and SYGVKD. Unmatched junction bases numbered 8, after V lost 6 bases and J lost 5 bases. This CDR3 has 14 amino acids. In nucleotides, the CDR3 is TGTGCCATCAGCAACAGGACAGGGTTAACTGAAGCTTTCTTT. Translation gives CAISNRTGLTEAFF.

This chain links TRBV5-1 with TRBJ2-1, with 7 bases matching TRBD2. The CDR3 extends over 14 amino acids. V dropped 6 bases and J dropped 8; count of bases not matched to a gene: 11. Germline CDR1 and CDR2: SGHRS and YFSETQ. The CDR3, as DNA: TGCGCCAGCATGGATCGCGGGAGATCGGATGAGCAGTTCTTC. Translated, it gives CASMDRGRSDEQFF. The whole variable domain, remainder taken from reference TRBV5-1 and TRBJ2-1, is KAGVTQTPRYLIKTRGQQVTLSCSPISGHRSVSWYQQTPGQGLQFLFEYFSETQRNKGNFPGRFSGRQFSNSRSEMNVSTLELGDSALYLCASMDRGRSDEQFFGPGTRLTVL.

The chain joins TRBV6-5 to TRBJ1-5, with 9 bases fitting TRBD1. The CDR3 contains 13 residues. CDR1 is MNHEY, CDR2 SVGAGI, per germline. Unmatched junction bases numbered 5, after V lost 8 bases and J lost 6 bases. Here the CDR3 DNA reads TGTGCCAGCCGCAACAGGGGGCTTCAGCCCCAGCATTTT. Protein product: CASRNRGLQPQHF.

This clone was counted a single time. The rearrangement uses TRBV6-6 and TRBJ1-5; the match to TRBD1 covers 8 bases. Trimming took 6 bases from V and 7 from J; bases not matched to a gene: 11. The CDR3 covers 15 residues. Germline CDR1 is MNHNY and CDR2 is SVGAGI (reference sequence). The CDR3 DNA reads TGTGCCAGCAGCCCGACAGGGGATGTTGGACAGCCCCAGCATTTT. It is translated as CASSPTGDVGQPQHF.

In nucleotides, the CDR3 is TGTGCCAGCAGCCTGGAGAGGGCCCCCTCCTACAATGAGCAGTTCTTC. It specifies CASSLERAPSYNEQFF. The genes are TRBV6-2 or TRBV6-3 and TRBJ2-1; the D gene is possibly TRBD2 (5 bases). The CDR3 length is 16 residues. V was shortened by 6 bases and J by 0 bases, with 15 bases between the two germline ends. Germline CDR1 is MNHEY and CDR2 is SVGEGT.